A selection of T cell receptor beta chains follows, all from one sample in a study of CD8+ T cells in alopecia areata. The repertoire was sequenced with immunoSEQ multiplex PCR; TCRdb's copy has only in-frame clones and lacks some. The table has about 200,000 clones, 55% to 70% seen once. This material consisted of CD4+ T cells sorted from blood, taken at week 4, from a patient treated with tofacitinib. Receptors were obtained from a human donor with alopecia areata. CDR3s include the opening cysteine and the closing phenylalanine or tryptophan. The D gene is left open where the match is weak. The size field is filled for only some rows; it gives once, few, many or a size class.

size,D,J,V,DNA,CDR3
-,-,TRBJ1-2,TRBV30,TGTGCCTGGAGGTTTGACTATGGCTACACCTTC,CAWRFDYGYTF
-,-,TRBJ2-3,TRBV5-4,TGTGCCAGCAGCTCCGTTATCACAGATACGCAGTATTTT,CASSSVITDTQYF
-,-,TRBJ2-6,TRBV18,TGTGCCAGCTCGTCAACAGGGGAGGACAACGTCCTGACTTTC,CASSSTGEDNVLTF
-,TRBD1,TRBJ1-5,TRBV15,TGTGCCACCAGCGTTGGACAGGCGGGGAGTCAGCCCCAGCATTTT,CATSVGQAGSQPQHF
few,-,TRBJ2-2,TRBV15,TGTGCCACCAGCTGGGGTAGCTCCACCGGGGAGCTGTTTTTT,CATSWGSSTGELFF
few,-,TRBJ2-5,TRBV27,TGTGCCAGCAGTCCAATACAGGCCAAGGAGACCCAGTACTTC,CASSPIQAKETQYF
few,TRBD2,TRBJ2-1,TRBV29-1,TGCAGCGTCCGGACTAGCGGGGGCTCCTACAATGAGCAGTTCTTC,CSVRTSGGSYNEQFF
-,TRBD1,TRBJ2-7,TRBV9,TGTGCCAGCAGCGTAGGCGGGACAGGCACCTACGAGCAGTACTTC,CASSVGGTGTYEQYF
-,-,TRBJ1-6,TRBV7-9,TGTGCCAGCAGCTCGGGACTCATGTTGGGGGAGACTTCACCCCTCCACTTT,CASSSGLMLGETSPLHF
-,-,TRBJ2-1,TRBV29-1,TGCAGCGCCGGGAGCATCAATGAGCAGTTCTTC,CSAGSINEQFF
-,-,TRBJ2-5,TRBV28,TGTGCCAGCCTGGGACGTCTACAAGAGACCCAGTACTTC,CASLGRLQETQYF
few,-,TRBJ2-2,TRBV25-1,TGTGCCAGCAGTGGAGCGGGCGCCGGGGAGCTGTTTTTT,CASSGAGAGELFF
few,-,TRBJ2-3,TRBV30,TGTGCCTGGAGTGGGAGGGCAGCATCCTCATTCACAGATACGCAGTATTTT,CAWSGRAASSFTDTQYF
few,TRBD1,TRBJ1-2,TRBV7-9,TGTGCCAGCAGCTTTAACGGTGGGGACAGGGACGGCTACACCTTC,CASSFNGGDRDGYTF
-,-,TRBJ1-2,TRBV25-1,TGTGCCAGCAGTGGTGGTCCGTCCAGCACCTTC,CASSGGPSSTF
-,-,TRBJ2-7,TRBV4-2,TGTGCCAGCAGCCAAGTTGGGGGGAGGAAGAACGAGCAGTACTTC,CASSQVGGRKNEQYF
few,TRBD1,TRBJ2-2,TRBV27,TGTGCCAGCAGTTTAGAGGTGGACAGGGGGCCCACCGGGGAGCTGTTTTTT,CASSLEVDRGPTGELFF
-,-,TRBJ2-7,TRBV30,TGTGCCTGGAATCGAGGGGCCTACGAGCAGTACTTC,CAWNRGAYEQYF
-,-,TRBJ1-5,TRBV30,TGTGCCTGGAGTCCTAACTTCAATCAGCCCCAGCATTTT,CAWSPNFNQPQHF
few,-,TRBJ2-1,TRBV30,TGTGCCTGGAGTCCCTCGGGGTGGTCCGGCTCCTACAATGAGCAGTTCTTC,CAWSPSGWSGSYNEQFF
-,-,TRBJ1-2,TRBV7-9,TGTGCCAGCAGCTTAGGGAGCAGCCCCTATGGCTACACCTTC,CASSLGSSPYGYTF
-,TRBD2,TRBJ2-5,TRBV30,TGTGCCTGGAGCGAGCGGGGGGGCCTTGAGACCCAGTACTTC,CAWSERGGLETQYF
-,-,TRBJ1-4,TRBV2,TGTGCCAGCAGTGAAGGGTCAGATATCGAAAAACTGTTTTTT,CASSEGSDIEKLFF
-,TRBD1,TRBJ1-2,TRBV5-1,TGTGCCAGCAGCCCCACGGGACAGGGACCCTATGGCTACACCTTC,CASSPTGQGPYGYTF
-,-,TRBJ2-6,TRBV25-1,TGTGCCAGCTGCTACTCCGGGGCCAACGTCCTGACTTTC,CASCYSGANVLTF
-,TRBD1,TRBJ2-5,TRBV5-1,TGCGCCAGCAGCGTCCAAGGACAGGCCCAAGAGACCCAGTACTTC,CASSVQGQAQETQYF
-,-,TRBJ1-2,TRBV28,TGTGCCAGCAGTTTTCCAGGAGTCGATTACACCTTC,CASSFPGVDYTF
-,TRBD1,TRBJ1-5,TRBV7-9,TGTGCCAGCAGCCCCCGGGACAGGGCCTTCCCTCGGCCCCAGCATTTT,CASSPRDRAFPRPQHF
few,TRBD1,TRBJ1-1,TRBV7-9,TGTGCCAGCAGCTTACAGGGGGCGAACACTGAAGCTTTCTTT,CASSLQGANTEAFF
-,TRBD2,TRBJ2-1,TRBV11-2,TGTGCCAGCAGCTTCCTTTTAGCGGGGGAGCAGTTCTTC,CASSFLLAGEQFF
-,-,TRBJ1-5,TRBV30,TGTGCCTGGAGTGAGGGGGGGCGGGCGCCCCAGCATTTT,CAWSEGGRAPQHF
-,-,TRBJ2-7,TRBV27,TGTGCCAGCAGTTTATTTCCGAGCGGACACTCCTACGAGCAGTACTTC,CASSLFPSGHSYEQYF
-,TRBD1,TRBJ1-1,TRBV30,TGTGCCTGGAGTGTACAGGGGGCGAACACTGAAGCTTTCTTT,CAWSVQGANTEAFF
once,-,TRBJ2-5,TRBV25-1,TGTGCCAGCAAAACCTACCAAGAGACCCAGTACTTC,CASKTYQETQYF
few,-,TRBJ2-6,TRBV29-1,TGCAGCGTCACCAGTGTTTCTGGGGCCAACGTCCTGACTTTC,CSVTSVSGANVLTF
few,-,TRBJ2-5,TRBV5-1,TGCGCCAGCAGCTTGGACGGGGCACCCCAAGAGACCCAGTACTTC,CASSLDGAPQETQYF
-,-,TRBJ1-6,TRBV7-2,TGTGCCAGCAGCCTACAGGCAGCGAATAATTCACCCCTCCACTTT,CASSLQAANNSPLHF
-,TRBD2,TRBJ2-2,TRBV4-3,TGCGCCAGCAGCCTCGGGACTAGCGGGGGGTCCACCGGGGAGCTGTTTTTT,CASSLGTSGGSTGELFF
-,-,TRBJ1-2,TRBV19,TGTGCCAGTAGTATGGACAGCCAGAACTATGGCTACACCTTC,CASSMDSQNYGYTF
-,-,TRBJ1-1,TRBV27,TGTGCCAGCAGTTTATCGGGGGTACCTGAAGCTTTCTTT,CASSLSGVPEAFF
-,TRBD1,TRBJ1-2,TRBV30,TGTGCCTGGAGTTACACAGGGGACTATGGCTACACCTTC,CAWSYTGDYGYTF
-,TRBD1,TRBJ1-2,TRBV4-2,TGTGCCAGCAGCCCTTTTGACAGGGACTATGGCTACACCTTC,CASSPFDRDYGYTF
-,-,TRBJ2-7,TRBV30,TGTGCCTGGAGTAATGCGTACGAGCAGTACTTC,CAWSNAYEQYF
-,-,TRBJ1-5,TRBV23-1,TGCGCCAGCAGTCAAGGGTTTGACAGCAATCAGCCCCAGCATTTT,CASSQGFDSNQPQHF
once,-,TRBJ1-1,TRBV30,TGTGCCTGGAGTGTACTGAGGGGGAACACTGAAGCTTTCTTT,CAWSVLRGNTEAFF
-,-,TRBJ2-2,TRBV5-1,TGCGCCAGCAGCTTGGGTGTGGGGGCGAACACCGGGGAGCTGTTTTTT,CASSLGVGANTGELFF
-,-,TRBJ1-2,TRBV30,TGTGCCTGGAATACGAACTATGGCTACACCTTC,CAWNTNYGYTF
-,-,TRBJ2-6,TRBV4-1,TGCGCCAGCAGCCAAGGACGGGTCCCTGGGGCCAACGTCCTGACTTTC,CASSQGRVPGANVLTF
many,TRBD1,TRBJ1-1,TRBV7-3,TGTGCCAGCAGCTTACAGGGGGTGAACACTGAAGCTTTCTTT,CASSLQGVNTEAFF
-,-,TRBJ2-5,TRBV29-1,TGCAGCGTTGTGGGACTCTTTCAAGAGACCCAGTACTTC,CSVVGLFQETQYF
few,TRBD1,TRBJ2-6,TRBV13,TGTGCCAGCAGCTTACTGCCGGACAGGGGAACGGGGGCCAACGTCCTGACTTTC,CASSLLPDRGTGANVLTF
-,TRBD1,TRBJ1-4,TRBV30,TGTGCCTGGAGTGCCCTAGGGACAGTACTAGCAACTAATGAAAAACTGTTTTTT,CAWSALGTVLATNEKLFF